This record covers a single T cell receptor beta chain. No antigen is known for it. This entry comes from a study of T cell responses to AZD1222 COVID-19 vaccine. Study-wide background: Pooling of second doses given at about 4 or about 12 weeks was done. General study points: Vaccine-related CD4 TCRs covered spike, predominating at 160-218 and 743-854. No day 14 peak samples; only post-peak repertoires were characterized. The breadth and depth of Spike-specific TCRs increased once two AZD1222 doses had been given.

Profiled with immunoSEQ multiplex PCR; TCRdb holds only in-frame clones, not every one. The profile shows around 170,000 clones, roughly 90% of them singletons. This specimen consisted of peripheral blood, obtained on day 0 of AZD1222 vaccination. The origin of this receptor is an adult in good health.

CDR3 DNA sequence: TGTGCCACCAGTGGTGGGGCGGGAGGGCCGGCAGATACGCAGTATTTT. Encoded protein: CATSGGAGGPADTQYF. The gene calls are TRBV15 and TRBJ2-3, with 9 bases lining up with TRBD2. Losses at the gene ends were 6 bases for V and 4 bases for J; bases not matched to a gene: 11. The CDR3 sequence is 16 residues long. Germline lookup yields CDR1 LNHNV and CDR2 YYDKDF (reference sequence).